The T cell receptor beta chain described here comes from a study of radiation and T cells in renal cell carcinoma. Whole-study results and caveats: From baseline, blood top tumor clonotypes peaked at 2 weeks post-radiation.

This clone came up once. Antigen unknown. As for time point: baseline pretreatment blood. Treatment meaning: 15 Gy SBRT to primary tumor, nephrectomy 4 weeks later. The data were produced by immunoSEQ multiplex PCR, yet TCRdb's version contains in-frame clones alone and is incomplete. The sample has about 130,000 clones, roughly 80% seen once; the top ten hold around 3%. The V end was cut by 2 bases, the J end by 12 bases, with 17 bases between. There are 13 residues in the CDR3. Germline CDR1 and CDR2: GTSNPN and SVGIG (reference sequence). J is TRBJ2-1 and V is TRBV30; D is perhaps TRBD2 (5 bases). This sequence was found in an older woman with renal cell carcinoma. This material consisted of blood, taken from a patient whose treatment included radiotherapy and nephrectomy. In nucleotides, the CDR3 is TGTGCCTGGAGTCCCGGACGGGCCCGGGGGCAGTTCTTC. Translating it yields CAWSPGRARGQFF.